This note documents a single T cell receptor (beta chain) sequence. The antigen remains undetermined. Roughly 10 milliliters of peripheral blood were drawn from each donor. These data come from a study of blood T cells in healthy people across ages. Study background: With template switching, about one barcoded beta molecule was captured per two T cells. Broader study findings: Naive CD4+ cell counts and diversity both ran higher in long-lived than in aged donors.

Next came a second PCR, run for about 6 to 11 cycles, which used a sample-barcoded 5' primer along with a J-beta primer mix. Using its own MiXCR run on the 5' RACE reads, TCRdb lists one record per CDR3 protein. The sample has approximately 780,000 distinct CDR3 sequences, roughly 24% seen once; the top ten hold less than 3.5%. The same sample was also used in a study of T cells of mothers and their children. As that report states: Nine systemically healthy Caucasian donors: three mothers, six children.

Material for sequencing was blood. The TCR originated in a boy between 10 and 17 years old in good health.

The CDR3 bases are TGTGCCCGGAGGGACAGGGGGAACAATGAGCAGTTCTTC. Translating gives CARRDRGNNEQFF. The chain uses TRBV7-2 and TRBJ2-1, with 11 bases that match TRBD1. The junction had 5 bases not matched to a gene; V was cut back by 11 bases and J by 5 bases. This CDR3 contains 13 residues. Per germline, CDR1 SGHTA and CDR2 FQGNSA.